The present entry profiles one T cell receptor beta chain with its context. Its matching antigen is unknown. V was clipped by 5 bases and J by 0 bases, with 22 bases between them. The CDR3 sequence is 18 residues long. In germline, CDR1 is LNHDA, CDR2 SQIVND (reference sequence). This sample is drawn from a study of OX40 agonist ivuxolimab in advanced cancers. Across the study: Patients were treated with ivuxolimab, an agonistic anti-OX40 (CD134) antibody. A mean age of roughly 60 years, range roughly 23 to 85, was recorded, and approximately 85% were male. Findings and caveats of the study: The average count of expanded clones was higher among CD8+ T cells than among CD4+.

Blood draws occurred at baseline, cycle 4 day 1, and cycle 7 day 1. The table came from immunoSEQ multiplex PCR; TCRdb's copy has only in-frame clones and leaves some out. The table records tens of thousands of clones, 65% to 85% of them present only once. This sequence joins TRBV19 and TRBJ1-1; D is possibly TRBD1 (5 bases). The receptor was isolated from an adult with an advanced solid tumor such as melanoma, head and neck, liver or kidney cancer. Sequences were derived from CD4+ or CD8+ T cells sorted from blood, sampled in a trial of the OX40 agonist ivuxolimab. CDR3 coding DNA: TGTGCCAGTAGTGAGGGATACTTTAGCACAGGACTGAACACTGAAGCTTTCTTT. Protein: CASSEGYFSTGLNTEAFF.